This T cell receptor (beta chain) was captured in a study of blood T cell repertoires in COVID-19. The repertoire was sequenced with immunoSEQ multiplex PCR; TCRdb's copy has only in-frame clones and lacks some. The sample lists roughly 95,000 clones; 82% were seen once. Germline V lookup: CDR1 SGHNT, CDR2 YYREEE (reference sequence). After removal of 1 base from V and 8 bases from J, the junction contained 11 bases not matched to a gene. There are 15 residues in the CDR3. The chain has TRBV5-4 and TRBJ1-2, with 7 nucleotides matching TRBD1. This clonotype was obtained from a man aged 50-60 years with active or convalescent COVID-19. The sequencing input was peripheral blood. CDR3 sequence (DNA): TGTGCCAGCAGCTTGAAGGGACAGCGGATTCAAGGCTACACCTTC. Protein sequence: CASSLKGQRIQGYTF.